These 24 T cell receptor beta chains were sequenced from one sample in a study of cytomegalovirus exposure and HLA in healthy donors. Profiling relied on immunoSEQ multiplex PCR, and the TCRdb table lists in-frame clones only, not all of them. The table includes around 190,000 clones, around 80% detected once. Sample: PBMCs. The origin of the receptors is a woman in her twenties or thirties in good health and CMV-seronegative.

CDR3 protein: CATRPAYNSPLHF. The CDR3 region has the DNA TGTGCCACGCGGCCAGCCTATAATTCACCCCTCCACTTT. The rearrangement links TRBV2 to TRBJ1-6; unclear D gene. The V and J ends lost 10 bases and 2 bases respectively, with 9 bases between them. Per germline, CDR1 SNHLY and CDR2 FYNNEI. CDR3 length: 13 residues.

The chain couples TRBV20-1 to TRBJ2-7, with a weak D call TRBD1 (5 bases). The V and J ends lost 4 bases and 4 bases respectively, with 8 bases between them. CDR1 DFQATT and CDR2 SNEGSKA come from the germline V gene (reference sequence). This CDR3 contains 11 residues. The CDR3 sequence is CSANDRYEQYF. DNA of the CDR3: TGCAGTGCTAATGACAGATACGAGCAGTACTTC.

The V call is TRBV9, the J call TRBJ2-2, with D maybe TRBD2 (6 bases). The CDR3 has 19 amino acids. The V and J ends lost 4 bases and 2 bases respectively, with 24 bases between them. The V gene's germline CDR1 is SGDLS and CDR2 YYNGEE. CDR3 in amino acids: CASSLPRGGEILNTGELFF. In DNA form, the CDR3 reads TGTGCCAGCAGCCTCCCCCGCGGAGGGGAAATTCTAAACACCGGGGAGCTGTTTTTT.

The CDR3 region has the DNA TGCGCCAGCAATTTCCACAGGTTGACTCAAGAGACCCAGTACTTC. Translating it yields CASNFHRLTQETQYF. The chain couples TRBV10-2 to TRBJ2-5; a possible D gene is TRBD1 (5 bases). This CDR3 has 15 amino acids. The V gene's germline CDR1 is WSHSY and CDR2 SAAADI. The ends were cut back, 7 bases at V and 2 bases at J, with 17 bases in the middle.

The CDR3 region is CASSQDTGGPGYTF. Written as DNA, the CDR3 is TGCGCCAGCAGCCAAGACACAGGGGGCCCCGGCTACACCTTC. This sequence joins TRBV4-1 and TRBJ1-2, with 9 bases identical to TRBD1. J gave up 8 bases and V 0 bases, and 4 bases lay outside the gene matches. This CDR3 has 14 residues. Germline lookup yields CDR1 MGHRA and CDR2 YSYEKL.

The chain couples TRBV7-7 to TRBJ2-2; D not resolved. V dropped 4 bases and J dropped 4 bases, with 4 bases sitting between them. CDR3 length: 12 residues. Germline assignment: CDR1 SSHAT and CDR2 FNYEAQ (reference sequence). The CDR3 DNA follows: TGTGCCAGCAGCTCTCTCACCGGGGAGCTGTTTTTT. Translated, it gives CASSSLTGELFF.

This chain joins TRBV14 and TRBJ1-1, with D perhaps matching TRBD1 (5 bases). The CDR3 covers 16 residues. CDR1 and CDR2 from the germline V gene are SGHDN and FVKESK. V lost 0 bases, J lost 5 bases, and 16 bases lay in between. The CDR3 sequence is CASSQDWGPLRTEAFF. The CDR3 DNA reads TGTGCCAGCAGCCAAGATTGGGGCCCCCTGAGGACTGAAGCTTTCTTT.

The chain employs TRBV6-5 and TRBJ1-4, with a possible D match to TRBD1 (5 bases). Trimming took off 3 bases at V and 4 bases at J, with 9 bases between the two ends. The CDR3 consists of 14 residues. Per the germline V gene, CDR1 is MNHEY and CDR2 is SVGAGI. The CDR3 here is CASSYAGNNEKLFF. The DNA for the CDR3 is TGTGCCAGCAGTTATGCAGGGAATAATGAAAAACTGTTTTTT.

The rearrangement joins TRBV7-9 to TRBJ2-1; D gene unclear. Trimming left V 2 bases short and J 4 bases short, with 12 bases between. The CDR3 is made up of 15 amino acids. CDR1 and CDR2 (germline): SEHNR, FQNEAQ (reference sequence). This CDR3 is CASSLLPGEYNEQFF. CDR3 coding DNA: TGTGCCAGCAGCTTACTGCCGGGTGAATACAATGAGCAGTTCTTC.

Remarks on this clone: The sample holds other DNA sequences that translate to the same CDR3. The rearrangement links TRBV18 to TRBJ1-1; possibly TRBD1 for D (6 bases). Germline V CDR1 and CDR2: KGHSH, LQKENI. The CDR3 spans 14 residues. V was trimmed by 2 bases and J by 0 bases, leaving 7 bases between them. The DNA of the CDR3 is TGTGCCAGCTCACCAGGACAGCTGAACACTGAAGCTTTCTTT. This encodes CASSPGQLNTEAFF.

The genes are TRBV5-6 and TRBJ1-2; weak D call: TRBD1 (6 bases). Germline CDR1 and CDR2: SGHDT and YYEEEE. Trimming cost V 6 bases and J 4 bases, with 16 bases left between them. The CDR3 runs 14 residues. The CDR3 protein is CASTIATGFYGYTF. The CDR3 DNA sequence: TGTGCCAGCACCATTGCGACAGGATTCTATGGCTACACCTTC.

Here the CDR3 DNA reads TGTGCCAGCAGCCGGACTAGGGACTACGAGCAGTACTTC. Translated, it gives CASSRTRDYEQYF. The chain combines TRBV7-8 with TRBJ2-7; 7 bases align to TRBD2. V lost 5 bases, J lost 3 bases, and 4 bases stayed unmatched. This CDR3 comprises 13 residues. The germline gives CDR1 SGHVS, CDR2 FQNEAQ. Full variable domain (rest looked up from reference TRBV7-8 and TRBJ2-7): GAGVSQSPRYKVAKRGQDVALRCDPISGHVSLFWYQQALGQGPEFLTYFQNEAQLDKSGLPSDRFFAERPEGSVSTLKIQRTQQEDSAVYLCASSRTRDYEQYFGPGTRLTVT.

The V and J genes are TRBV6-1 and TRBJ1-2; D unclear. This CDR3 has 12 residues. Deletions cut 1 base from V and 8 bases from J, with 8 bases between. Per germline, CDR1 MNHNS and CDR2 SASEGT. CDR3 in DNA: TGTGCCAGCAGTGAAGGAGGTAGCGGCTACACCTTC. Translating it yields CASSEGGSGYTF.

The V call is TRBV10-1, the J call TRBJ1-4; unclear D gene. The ends were cut back, 0 bases at V and 6 bases at J, with 14 bases in the middle. This CDR3 is built from 16 residues. Germline CDR1 is WNHNN and CDR2 is SYGVQD (reference sequence). This chain's CDR3 is CASSESGGPSDEKLFF. The CDR3 bases are TGCGCCAGCAGTGAGTCGGGAGGACCAAGTGATGAAAAACTGTTTTTT.

CDR3 region: CASSPGGQGVNYGYTF. The CDR3 DNA reads TGTGCCAGCTCACCAGGCGGCCAGGGCGTTAACTATGGCTACACCTTC. The chain employs TRBV18 and TRBJ1-2; weak D call: TRBD1 (5 bases). Germline CDR1 KGHSH, CDR2 LQKENI. V lost 2 bases to trimming and J lost 1 base, with 14 bases between them. The CDR3 loop spans 16 amino acids.

This clone was seen once. The chain carries TRBV5-1 and TRBJ1-5, with 7 bases fitting TRBD1. The CDR3 is 14 amino acids. Germline V gene lookup returns CDR1 SGHRS and CDR2 YFSETQ. The V and J ends lost 4 bases and 7 bases, in that order; junction bases with no gene match: 8. CDR3 DNA: TGCGCCAGCAGCGCTACAGGGGCTGGGCAGCCCCAGCATTTT. Amino acids: CASSATGAGQPQHF.

The chain couples TRBV4-1 to TRBJ1-1; D remains unclear. CDR1 and CDR2 (germline): MGHRA, YSYEKL. Deletions cut 4 bases from V and 1 base from J, with 16 bases between. This CDR3 has 16 residues. CDR3 in amino acids: CASSLRILGGNTEAFF. The CDR3 region has the DNA TGCGCCAGCAGCCTCCGAATACTAGGAGGGAACACTGAAGCTTTCTTT.

The V call is TRBV9, the J call TRBJ2-1, with D hard to call. The CDR3 extends over 13 amino acids. V was pared by 2 bases and J by 8 bases, with 11 bases between. CDR1 and CDR2 (germline): SGDLS, YYNGEE. The CDR3 DNA is TGTGCCAGCAGCGTGACCCCGGGTGATGAGCAGTTCTTC. It encodes CASSVTPGDEQFF.

This chain uses TRBV5-1 with TRBJ1-1; D not certain. Germline assignment: CDR1 SGHRS and CDR2 YFSETQ. The ends were cut back, 0 bases at V and 1 base at J, with 10 bases in the middle. The CDR3 runs 15 residues. The chain's CDR3 is CASSLEAAGNTEAFF. The CDR3 nucleotides read TGCGCCAGCAGCTTGGAAGCGGCAGGGAACACTGAAGCTTTCTTT.

The rearrangement uses TRBV11-2 and TRBJ1-1, with D hard to call. V was shortened by 1 base and J by 2 bases, with 8 bases between the two germline ends. CDR3 length: 14 residues. Germline assignment: CDR1 SGHAT and CDR2 FQNNGV. CDR3 DNA sequence: TGTGCCAGCAGCTTAGGCGCGCTAAACACTGAAGCTTTCTTT. This translates into CASSLGALNTEAFF.

The chain couples TRBV9 to TRBJ1-1, with D unclear. V shed 4 bases and J shed 8 bases, with 21 bases lying between them. CDR1 SGDLS and CDR2 YYNGEE come from the germline V gene. CDR3 length: 15 amino acids. For the CDR3, the DNA is TGTGCCAGCAGCCCGTTGGGGTCGGACGGAGGAGAAGCTTTCTTT. Encoded protein: CASSPLGSDGGEAFF.

This clone has only one observation. J is TRBJ1-2 and V is TRBV5-1; 10 bases match TRBD1. The CDR3 contains 15 residues. Germline V gene lookup returns CDR1 SGHRS and CDR2 YFSETQ. J lost 5 bases, V lost 0 bases, and 4 bases had no gene match. The CDR3 region has the DNA TGCGCCAGCAGCTTGGCGGGGACAGGGGCATATGGCTACACCTTC. As protein: CASSLAGTGAYGYTF.

This chain joins TRBV10-3 and TRBJ1-6; the match to TRBD1 covers 8 bases. V gave up 7 bases and J gave up 6 bases; unmatched junction bases: 2. Germline CDR1 reads ENHRY; CDR2 reads SYGVKD. The CDR3 covers 13 residues. In DNA form, the CDR3 reads TGTGCCATCAAAGGGACAGGTAATTCACCCCTCCACTTT. This codes for CAIKGTGNSPLHF.

The rearrangement links TRBV6-5 to TRBJ2-5; a possible D gene is TRBD2 (7 bases). V was shortened by 6 bases and J by 5 bases, with 19 bases between the two germline ends. The CDR3 has 15 residues. Looked up from germline, CDR1 is MNHEY and CDR2 is SVGAGI. Here the CDR3 reads CASRQGGGAGETQYF. The DNA of the CDR3 is TGTGCCAGCAGACAGGGAGGGGGGGCCGGCGAGACCCAGTACTTC.